These T cell receptor beta chains were read from a single sample in a study of blood T cell repertoires in COVID-19. Sequenced by immunoSEQ multiplex PCR; TCRdb stores in-frame clones only, minus some. The sample holds 310,000 or so clones, approximately 90% seen once. The sample consisted of peripheral blood. The receptor source for this set is a woman between 50 and 59 years old with active or convalescent COVID-19. The CDR3 runs from the conserved cysteine through the conserved F or W. A D gene is named only where the DNA matches it firmly. Rows give clone size only sometimes, using once, few, many, or a class for an expanded clone.

j_gene: TRBJ1-2
len: 12
v_gene: TRBV29-1
abundance: NA
d_gene: NA
CDR3aa: CSARVASGGYTF
CDR3nt: TGCAGCGCTAGGGTCGCCAGCGGGGGCTACACCTTC

j_gene: TRBJ1-1
len: 15
v_gene: TRBV6-5
abundance: NA
d_gene: TRBD1
CDR3aa: CASSYSTGANTEAFF
CDR3nt: TGTGCCAGCAGTTACTCGACAGGGGCGAACACTGAAGCTTTCTTT

j_gene: TRBJ2-5
len: 18
v_gene: TRBV15
abundance: NA
d_gene: TRBD2
CDR3aa: CATSPPVWTSGRKGTQYF
CDR3nt: TGTGCCACCAGCCCTCCTGTATGGACTAGCGGGAGGAAGGGGACCCAGTACTTC

j_gene: TRBJ2-4
len: 14
v_gene: TRBV7-2
abundance: NA
d_gene: TRBD1
CDR3aa: CASSSRWTGGIQYF
CDR3nt: TGTGCCAGCAGCTCACGATGGACAGGGGGCATTCAGTACTTC

j_gene: TRBJ1-4
len: 16
v_gene: TRBV18
abundance: once
d_gene: TRBD1
CDR3aa: CASSPGQGRTNEKLFF
CDR3nt: TGTGCCAGCTCACCGGGACAGGGGAGGACTAATGAAAAACTGTTTTTT

j_gene: TRBJ1-1
len: 13
v_gene: TRBV11-2
abundance: NA
d_gene: NA
CDR3aa: CASSFERNTEAFF
CDR3nt: TGTGCCAGCAGCTTTGAGAGGAACACTGAAGCTTTCTTT

j_gene: TRBJ2-1
len: 13
v_gene: TRBV19
abundance: NA
d_gene: NA
CDR3aa: CASSIDVGDEQFF
CDR3nt: TGTGCCAGTAGTATAGATGTGGGCGATGAGCAGTTCTTC

j_gene: TRBJ2-7
len: 17
v_gene: TRBV3-1/TRBV3-2
abundance: NA
d_gene: TRBD2
CDR3aa: CASSQDRLSGSAYEQYF
CDR3nt: TGTGCCAGCAGCCAAGATCGGTTGAGCGGGAGTGCGTACGAGCAGTACTTC

j_gene: TRBJ2-3
len: 16
v_gene: TRBV2
abundance: once
d_gene: TRBD2
CDR3aa: CASNELAGGGRDTQYF
CDR3nt: TGTGCCAGCAACGAACTAGCGGGAGGTGGCCGGGATACGCAGTATTTT

j_gene: TRBJ2-2
len: 18
v_gene: TRBV6-2/TRBV6-3
abundance: NA
d_gene: NA
CDR3aa: CASSYPATPGPQTGELFF
CDR3nt: TGTGCCAGCAGTTATCCCGCCACGCCAGGCCCGCAGACCGGGGAGCTGTTTTTT

j_gene: TRBJ2-4
len: 16
v_gene: TRBV11-1
abundance: NA
d_gene: TRBD1
CDR3aa: CASSLTGALAKNIQYF
CDR3nt: TGTGCCAGCAGCTTAACAGGGGCCTTAGCCAAAAACATTCAGTACTTC

j_gene: TRBJ1-5
len: 15
v_gene: TRBV28
abundance: NA
d_gene: TRBD1
CDR3aa: CASTTSGQGGQPQHF
CDR3nt: TGTGCCAGCACCACGTCCGGACAGGGAGGGCAGCCCCAGCATTTT

j_gene: TRBJ1-4
len: 16
v_gene: TRBV6-6
abundance: NA
d_gene: NA
CDR3aa: CASSSEQGPGREKLFF
CDR3nt: TGTGCCAGCAGTTCTGAACAGGGCCCCGGTAGGGAAAAACTGTTTTTT

j_gene: TRBJ1-5
len: 14
v_gene: TRBV9
abundance: NA
d_gene: NA
CDR3aa: CASSVGLENQPQHF
CDR3nt: TGTGCCAGCAGCGTAGGTTTGGAGAATCAGCCCCAGCATTTT

j_gene: TRBJ2-7
len: 16
v_gene: TRBV4-1
abundance: once
d_gene: TRBD1
CDR3aa: CASSQVGTGLFYEQYF
CDR3nt: TGCGCCAGCAGCCAAGTGGGGACAGGCTTATTCTACGAGCAGTACTTC

j_gene: TRBJ1-4
len: 14
v_gene: TRBV23-1
abundance: NA
d_gene: TRBD1
CDR3aa: CASSQPDRYEKLFF
CDR3nt: TGCGCCAGCAGTCAACCGGACAGGTATGAAAAACTGTTTTTT

j_gene: TRBJ1-5
len: 15
v_gene: TRBV3-1/TRBV3-2
abundance: NA
d_gene: NA
CDR3aa: CASSHGTSGNQPQHF
CDR3nt: TGTGCCAGCAGCCACGGGACTTCGGGGAATCAGCCCCAGCATTTT

j_gene: TRBJ1-3
len: 17
v_gene: TRBV6-1
abundance: NA
d_gene: TRBD1
CDR3aa: CASSVTRDSLSGNTIYF
CDR3nt: TGTGCCAGCAGTGTCACCCGGGACAGCCTCTCTGGAAACACCATATATTTT

j_gene: TRBJ2-1
len: 17
v_gene: TRBV7-9
abundance: NA
d_gene: NA
CDR3aa: CASSSLRVNDSYNEQFF
CDR3nt: TGTGCCAGCAGCTCCCTCCGGGTAAATGACTCCTACAATGAGCAGTTCTTC

j_gene: TRBJ2-1
len: 16
v_gene: TRBV18
abundance: NA
d_gene: TRBD2
CDR3aa: CASSPPTSGTYNEQFF
CDR3nt: TGTGCCAGCTCGCCCCCGACTAGCGGGACCTACAATGAGCAGTTCTTC

j_gene: TRBJ2-6
len: 15
v_gene: TRBV28
abundance: once
d_gene: TRBD1
CDR3aa: CASSPGQGGANVLTF
CDR3nt: TGTGCCAGCAGTCCTGGACAGGGTGGGGCCAACGTCCTGACTTTC

j_gene: TRBJ1-4
len: 13
v_gene: TRBV28
abundance: NA
d_gene: NA
CDR3aa: CASRRGGNEKLFF
CDR3nt: TGTGCCAGCAGGAGGGGAGGGAATGAAAAACTGTTTTTT

j_gene: TRBJ1-5
len: 14
v_gene: TRBV18
abundance: once
d_gene: NA
CDR3aa: CASSPTDSNQPQHF
CDR3nt: TGTGCCAGCTCACCAACAGATAGCAATCAGCCCCAGCATTTT

j_gene: TRBJ1-3
len: 16
v_gene: TRBV4-2
abundance: NA
d_gene: NA
CDR3aa: CASSQDSEFSGNTIYF
CDR3nt: TGTGCCAGCAGCCAAGATAGTGAATTCTCTGGAAACACCATATATTTT

j_gene: TRBJ1-1
len: 14
v_gene: TRBV7-9
abundance: NA
d_gene: NA
CDR3aa: CASSLEQGNTEAFF
CDR3nt: TGTGCCAGCAGCTTAGAACAGGGGAACACTGAAGCTTTCTTT

j_gene: TRBJ1-5
len: 16
v_gene: TRBV7-7
abundance: NA
d_gene: NA
CDR3aa: CASSLELGPNYQPQHF
CDR3nt: TGTGCTAGCAGCTTAGAGTTGGGCCCTAACTATCAGCCCCAGCATTTT

j_gene: TRBJ2-2
len: 14
v_gene: TRBV30
abundance: NA
d_gene: NA
CDR3aa: CAWSDRVGPGELFF
CDR3nt: TGTGCCTGGAGTGACCGCGTGGGCCCCGGGGAGCTGTTTTTT